This T cell receptor (beta chain) was captured in a study of OX40 agonist ivuxolimab in advanced cancers. In the study overall: Melanoma, hepatocellular carcinoma, head and neck or renal cell cancer occurred in dose-escalation patients. Patients were approximately 80% male with ages about 23 to 79, mean about 65. Partial responses were achieved by three patients, one with hepatocellular carcinoma and two with cutaneous melanoma.

The length of the CDR3 is 16 residues. Germline-derived CDR1 and CDR2 are SEHNR and FQNEAQ (reference sequence). V shed 4 bases, J shed 4 bases, and the junction held 4 bases outside the gene matches. A single count supports this clone. The method was immunoSEQ multiplex PCR; TCRdb's version includes in-frame clones alone and lacks a portion of them. The sample lists approximately 12,000 clones; roughly 80% were seen once. The sequence came from an adult with an advanced solid tumor such as melanoma, head and neck, liver or kidney cancer. The source material was CD4+ or CD8+ T cells sorted from blood, sampled in a trial of the OX40 agonist ivuxolimab. The chain is built from TRBV7-9 and TRBJ2-4; 13 bases agree with TRBD2. The CDR3 bases are TGTGCCAGCAGCTCCAGGACTAGCGGGAGTAAAAACATTCAGTACTTC. Its translation: CASSSRTSGSKNIQYF.